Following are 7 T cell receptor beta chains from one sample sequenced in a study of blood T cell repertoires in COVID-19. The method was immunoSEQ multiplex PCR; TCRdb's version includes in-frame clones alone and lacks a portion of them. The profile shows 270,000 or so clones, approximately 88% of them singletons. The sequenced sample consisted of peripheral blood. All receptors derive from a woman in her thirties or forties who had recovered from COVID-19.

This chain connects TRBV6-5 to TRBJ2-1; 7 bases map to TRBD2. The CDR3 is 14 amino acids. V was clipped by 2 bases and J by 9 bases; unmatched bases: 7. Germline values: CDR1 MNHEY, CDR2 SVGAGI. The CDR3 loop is CASSYRRWGGEQFF. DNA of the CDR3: TGTGCCAGCAGTTACCGGCGTTGGGGGGGTGAGCAGTTCTTC.

Written as DNA, the CDR3 is TGTGCCAGCAGCTTAGGCCAGGGGGATAGCAATCAGCCCCAGCATTTT. Translated, it gives CASSLGQGDSNQPQHF. V and J are TRBV7-9 and TRBJ1-5, with 7 bases that match TRBD1. The CDR3 length is 16 residues. CDR1 is SEHNR, CDR2 FQNEAQ, per germline (reference sequence). The V and J ends lost 1 base and 0 bases, in that order; junction bases with no gene match: 3.

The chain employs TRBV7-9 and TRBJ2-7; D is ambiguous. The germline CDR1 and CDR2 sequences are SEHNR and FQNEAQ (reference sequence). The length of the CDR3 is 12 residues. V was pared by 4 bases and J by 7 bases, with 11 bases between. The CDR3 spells CASSSLTGEQYF. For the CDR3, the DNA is TGTGCCAGCAGCTCCCTCACCGGGGAGCAGTACTTC.

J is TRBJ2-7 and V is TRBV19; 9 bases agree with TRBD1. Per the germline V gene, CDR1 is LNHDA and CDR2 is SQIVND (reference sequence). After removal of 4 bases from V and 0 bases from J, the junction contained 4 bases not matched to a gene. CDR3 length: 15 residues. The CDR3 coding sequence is TGTGCCAGTAGTACACGGACAGGGGACTCCTACGAGCAGTACTTC. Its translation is CASSTRTGDSYEQYF. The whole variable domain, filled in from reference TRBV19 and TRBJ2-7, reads DGGITQSPKYLFRKEGQNVTLSCEQNLNHDAMYWYRQDPGQGLRLIYYSQIVNDFQKGDIAEGYSVSREKKESFPLTVTSAQKNPTAFYLCASSTRTGDSYEQYFGPGTRLTVT.

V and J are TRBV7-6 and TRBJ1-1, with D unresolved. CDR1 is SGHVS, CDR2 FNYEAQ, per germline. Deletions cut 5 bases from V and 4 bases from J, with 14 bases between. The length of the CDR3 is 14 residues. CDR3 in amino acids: CASSVSGAGTEAFF. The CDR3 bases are TGTGCCAGCAGCGTCAGCGGCGCGGGCACTGAAGCTTTCTTT.

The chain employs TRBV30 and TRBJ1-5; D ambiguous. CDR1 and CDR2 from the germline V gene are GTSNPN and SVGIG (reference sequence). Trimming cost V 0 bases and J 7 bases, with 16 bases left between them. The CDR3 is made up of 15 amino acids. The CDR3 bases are TGTGCCTGGAGTGTACCCGGGGTTTACTCCCAGCCCCAGCATTTT. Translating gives CAWSVPGVYSQPQHF.

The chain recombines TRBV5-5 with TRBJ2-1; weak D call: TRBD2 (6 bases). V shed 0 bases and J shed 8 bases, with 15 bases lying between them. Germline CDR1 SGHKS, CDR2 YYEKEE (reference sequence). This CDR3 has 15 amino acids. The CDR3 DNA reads TGTGCCAGCAGCTTGGGGGTCCGGGAGTGGGATGAGCAGTTCTTC. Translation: CASSLGVREWDEQFF.